These T cell receptor beta chains were read from a single sample in a study of cytomegalovirus exposure and HLA in healthy donors. Clones were sequenced by immunoSEQ multiplex PCR, and TCRdb holds only the in-frame ones, with some missing. The sample records fewer than 150,000 clones, roughly 75% being singletons. The source material was PBMCs. Every receptor here comes from a man aged 25 to 40 in good health. Each CDR3 is given with its conserved first and last residue. The D gene is left open where the match is weak. Not all rows give a size; the values are once, few, many and, for expanded clones, a class.

clone_size	cdr3_length	v_call	d_call	j_call	cdr3_aa
-	13	TRBV6-5	-	TRBJ1-1	CASSAAGNTEAFF
few	16	TRBV27	TRBD1	TRBJ2-4	CASSLSPTGVKNIQYF
-	16	TRBV18	-	TRBJ2-3	CASSPLPSDSTDTQYF
once	12	TRBV28	-	TRBJ2-1	CASSLLLSEQFF
-	14	TRBV2	-	TRBJ1-5	CASSSIEAGQPQHF
-	11	TRBV28	TRBD2	TRBJ2-7	CASGGLYEQYF
-	15	TRBV5-4	-	TRBJ1-2	CASSLVGVRQPGYTF
-	15	TRBV7-2	-	TRBJ1-4	CASSSLGGGREKLFF
-	15	TRBV6-6	-	TRBJ1-5	CASRYSGEQNQPQHF
once	14	TRBV19	TRBD2	TRBJ2-7	CASSPGGTSYEQYF